The 10 T cell receptor beta chains in this list originate from one sample, sequenced in a study of T cell changes during pregnancy in multiple sclerosis. Produced via immunoSEQ multiplex PCR; TCRdb's table is partial and in-frame only. This table has about 99,000 clones, under 95% appearing once. The specimen was peripheral blood, collected after pregnancy. The receptors were gathered from a female donor with multiple sclerosis, enrolled in a pregnancy study.

The chain is built from TRBV7-9 and TRBJ2-1; 8 nucleotides agree with TRBD2. V gave up 6 bases and J gave up 1 base; unmatched junction bases: 2. The germline V gene encodes CDR1 SEHNR and CDR2 FQNEAQ (reference sequence). This CDR3 spans 14 amino acids. The CDR3 DNA follows: TGTGCCAGCAGTACTAGCGGTTCCTACAATGAGCAGTTCTTC. Protein: CASSTSGSYNEQFF.

The V call is TRBV7-6, the J call TRBJ2-5, with 11 bases lining up with TRBD1. Trimming took 4 bases from V and 5 from J; bases not matched to a gene: 0. CDR1 is SGHVS and CDR2 is FNYEAQ in the germline V gene. This CDR3 comprises 13 residues. In DNA, the CDR3 is TGTGCCAGCAGCTGGGACAGGGGGGAGACCCAGTACTTC. It translates to CASSWDRGETQYF.

This chain uses TRBV19 with TRBJ2-7, with D possibly matching TRBD2 (6 bases). In germline, CDR1 is LNHDA, CDR2 SQIVND (reference sequence). The CDR3 is 12 residues long. V dropped 3 bases and J dropped 9 bases, with 12 bases sitting between them. The CDR3, as DNA: TGTGCCAGTAGTATCGCGGGGAGCGGGCAGTACTTC. Protein sequence: CASSIAGSGQYF.

The chain joins TRBV27 to TRBJ1-1, with no clear D. Trimming removed 6 bases from V and 0 bases from J, with 20 bases in between. The CDR3 runs 17 residues. Germline V gene sequence: CDR1 MNHEY, CDR2 SMNVEV (reference sequence). The CDR3 DNA reads as TGTGCCAGCAGCCCCCTGGGAGGGTTCCGAGTGAACACTGAAGCTTTCTTT. The encoded protein is CASSPLGGFRVNTEAFF.

Turning to this clone: In the same sample, other DNA sequences code for this CDR3. This chain uses TRBV7-3 with TRBJ2-5, with D possibly being TRBD1 (6 bases). This CDR3 spans 13 amino acids. The V and J ends lost 2 bases and 3 bases respectively, with 7 bases between them. From germline, CDR1 is SGHTA and CDR2 FQGTGA. The CDR3 loop reads CASSLGTKETQYF. DNA for the CDR3: TGTGCCAGCAGCTTAGGGACAAAAGAGACCCAGTACTTC.

This clone was observed once. The DNA of the CDR3 is TGTGCCAGCTCACCGGGACTAGGCTACGAGCAGTACTTC. The encoded protein is CASSPGLGYEQYF. The chain employs TRBV18 and TRBJ2-7; TRBD2 aligns across 8 bases. Germline trimming cut 3 bases from V and 3 bases from J; bases unmatched to any gene: 1. Germline V CDR1 and CDR2: KGHSH, LQKENI. The CDR3 spans 13 residues.

V is TRBV7-8 and J is TRBJ2-7, with 11 nucleotides matching TRBD2. Germline V gene lookup returns CDR1 SGHVS and CDR2 FQNEAQ. V gave up 5 bases and J gave up 4 bases; unmatched junction bases: 4. There are 14 residues in the CDR3. The CDR3 DNA is TGTGCCAGCAGCGGCGGGACTAGCGGATACGAGCAGTACTTC. Encoded protein: CASSGGTSGYEQYF. The full variable domain, rest sourced from reference TRBV7-8 and TRBJ2-7, is GAGVSQSPRYKVAKRGQDVALRCDPISGHVSLFWYQQALGQGPEFLTYFQNEAQLDKSGLPSDRFFAERPEGSVSTLKIQRTQQEDSAVYLCASSGGTSGYEQYFGPGTRLTVT.

This clone was observed once. J is TRBJ1-2 and V is TRBV19; possible D gene TRBD1, 6 bases. The ends were cut back, 5 bases at V and 6 bases at J, with 22 bases in the middle. The CDR3 runs 16 residues. Germline values: CDR1 LNHDA, CDR2 SQIVND (reference sequence). For the CDR3, the DNA is TGTGCCAGTAGTTTGGGACAAGGGGTTCAAAGGGATGGCTACACCTTC. Encoded protein: CASSLGQGVQRDGYTF.

This chain joins TRBV5-5 and TRBJ2-1, with 7 bases identical to TRBD1. The ends lost 6 bases at V and 5 bases at J; junction bases unmatched: 11. Germline assignment: CDR1 SGHKS and CDR2 YYEKEE (reference sequence). CDR3 length: 15 residues. The CDR3 bases are TGTGCCAGCACACCGGGACAGATCCCACACAATGAGCAGTTCTTC. It is translated as CASTPGQIPHNEQFF.

The chain combines TRBV5-1 with TRBJ2-5; D might be TRBD1 (6 bases). The CDR3 length is 13 residues. Germline CDR1 is SGHRS and CDR2 is YFSETQ. V shed 4 bases and J shed 4 bases, with 11 bases lying between them. CDR3 loop: CASSPLGAETQYF. CDR3 coding DNA: TGCGCCAGCAGCCCGTTGGGGGCAGAGACCCAGTACTTC.